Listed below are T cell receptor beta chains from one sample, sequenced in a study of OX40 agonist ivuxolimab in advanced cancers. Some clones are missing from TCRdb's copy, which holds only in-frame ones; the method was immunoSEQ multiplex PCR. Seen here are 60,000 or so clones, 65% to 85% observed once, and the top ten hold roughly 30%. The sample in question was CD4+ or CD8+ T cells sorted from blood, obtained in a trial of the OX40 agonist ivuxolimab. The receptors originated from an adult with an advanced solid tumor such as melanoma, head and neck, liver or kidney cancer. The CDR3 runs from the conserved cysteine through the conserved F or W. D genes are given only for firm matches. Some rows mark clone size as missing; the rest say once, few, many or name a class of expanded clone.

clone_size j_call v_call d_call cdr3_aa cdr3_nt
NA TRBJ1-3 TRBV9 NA CASSVEGNTIYF TGTGCCAGCAGCGTAGAGGGAAACACCATATATTTT
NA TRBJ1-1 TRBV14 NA CASSRGHNTEAFF TGTGCCAGCAGCCGGGGACACAACACTGAAGCTTTCTTT
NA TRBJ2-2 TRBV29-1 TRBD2 CSVGAPGLAGGSTGELFF TGCAGCGTTGGGGCCCCGGGACTAGCGGGAGGGAGCACCGGGGAGCTGTTTTTT
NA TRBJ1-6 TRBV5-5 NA CASSLENNSPLHF TGTGCCAGCAGCCTGGAAAATAATTCACCCCTCCACTTT
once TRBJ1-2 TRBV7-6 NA CASSFVGSGYTF TGTGCCAGCAGCTTCGTCGGGAGTGGCTACACCTTC
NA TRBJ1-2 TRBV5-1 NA CASSLASDGQYGYTF TGCGCCAGCAGCTTGGCCTCTGACGGTCAGTATGGCTACACCTTC
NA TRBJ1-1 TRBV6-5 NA CASSRLSTEAFF TGTGCCAGCAGTCGTCTGAGCACTGAAGCTTTCTTT
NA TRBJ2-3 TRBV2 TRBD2 CASSVNRGADTQYF TGTGCCAGCAGTGTTAATCGGGGGGCAGATACGCAGTATTTT
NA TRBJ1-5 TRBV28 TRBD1 CASRVPGQPMGGGPQHF TGTGCCAGCAGGGTCCCGGGACAGCCGATGGGGGGAGGGCCCCAGCATTTT
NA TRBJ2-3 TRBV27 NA CASSTNGDTQYF TGTGCCAGCAGTACCAACGGAGATACGCAGTATTTT
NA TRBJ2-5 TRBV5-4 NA CASTARDLTETQYF TGTGCCAGCACCGCTCGAGACCTGACGGAGACCCAGTACTTC
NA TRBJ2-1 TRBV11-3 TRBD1 CASSKGQGTPDEQFF TGTGCCAGCAGCAAGGGACAGGGAACCCCGGATGAGCAGTTCTTC
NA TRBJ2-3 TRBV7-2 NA CASSLVGSTDTQYF TGTGCCAGCAGCTTGGTCGGGAGCACAGATACGCAGTATTTT
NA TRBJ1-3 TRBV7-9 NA CARTDSGNTIYF TGTGCCAGGACAGACTCTGGAAACACCATATATTTT
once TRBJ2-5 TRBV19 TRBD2 CASSKASGVPQETQYF TGTGCCAGTAGTAAAGCTAGCGGGGTACCCCAAGAGACCCAGTACTTC
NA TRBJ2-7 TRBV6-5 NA CASSYVAGNIPYEQYF TGTGCCAGCAGTTACGTGGCAGGTAACATCCCCTACGAGCAGTACTTC
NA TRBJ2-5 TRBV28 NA CASSSSGTGETQYF TGTGCCAGCAGTTCCTCGGGTACAGGAGAGACCCAGTACTTC
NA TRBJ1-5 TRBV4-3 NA CASSQDLGRRQPQHF TGCGCCAGCAGCCAAGATTTGGGACGGCGACAGCCCCAGCATTTT
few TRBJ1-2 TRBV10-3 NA CAISTRNAIYGYTF TGTGCCATCAGTACGAGGAATGCTATCTATGGCTACACCTTC
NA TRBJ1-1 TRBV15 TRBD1 CATSRGDRGDTEAFF TGTGCCACCAGCAGAGGAGACAGGGGGGACACTGAAGCTTTCTTT
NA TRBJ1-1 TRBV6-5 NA CASFWTVGTEAFF TGTGCCAGCTTTTGGACAGTAGGCACTGAAGCTTTCTTT
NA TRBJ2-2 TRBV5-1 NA CASSPLDRNTGELFF TGCGCCAGCAGCCCCCTGGACAGGAACACCGGGGAGCTGTTTTTT
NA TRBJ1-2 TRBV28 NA CATKPGQNYGYTF TGTGCCACCAAACCCGGACAGAACTATGGCTACACCTTC
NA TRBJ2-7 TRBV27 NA CASSAVYGAYEQYF TGTGCCAGCAGTGCCGTTTACGGGGCTTACGAGCAGTACTTC
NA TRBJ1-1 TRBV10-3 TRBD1 CAIRDRGQVGTEAFF TGTGCCATCAGGGACAGGGGGCAAGTTGGTACTGAAGCTTTCTTT
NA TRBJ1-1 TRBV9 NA CASSVVDTEAFF TGTGCCAGCAGCGTAGTGGACACTGAAGCTTTCTTT
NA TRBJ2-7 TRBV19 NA CASSPGRVSSYEQYF TGTGCCAGTAGCCCGGGACGGGTCAGCTCCTACGAGCAGTACTTC
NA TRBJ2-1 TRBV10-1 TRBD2 CASSGGTSGSKRFF TGCGCCAGCAGTGGCGGGACTAGCGGGAGTAAACGGTTCTTC
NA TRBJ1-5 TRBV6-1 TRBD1 CASGQASNQPQHF TGTGCCTCCGGACAGGCGAGCAATCAGCCCCAGCATTTT
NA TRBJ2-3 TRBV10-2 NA CASTELGDLMGLAGTDTQYF TGCGCCAGCACCGAGTTGGGGGACCTAATGGGGCTAGCAGGCACAGATACGCAGTATTTT
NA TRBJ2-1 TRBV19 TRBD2 CASSTTSGGSSYNEQFF TGTGCCAGTAGTACGACTAGCGGGGGGAGCTCCTACAATGAGCAGTTCTTC
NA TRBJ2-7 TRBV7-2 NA CASSVPGRLSYEQYF TGTGCCAGCAGCGTTCCCGGCAGGTTATCCTACGAGCAGTACTTC
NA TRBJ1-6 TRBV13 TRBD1 CASSPRDRYSPLHF TGTGCCAGCAGCCCCCGGGACAGGTATTCACCCCTCCACTTT
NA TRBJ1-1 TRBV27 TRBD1 CASSFTGGRMNTEAFF TGTGCCAGCAGTTTTACAGGGGGCAGGATGAACACTGAAGCTTTCTTT